This T cell receptor (beta chain) was recorded in a study of metastatic and nonmetastatic thyroid tumors. In its sample, this clone was seen many times. TCRdb re-clonotyped the PCR reads via MiXCR. Of about 20,000 clones in the sample, 12% were seen once. The CDR3 spans 14 residues. The germline V gene has CDR1 SNHLY and CDR2 FYNNEI. Trimming left V 10 bases short and J 4 bases short, with 17 bases between. Among the patients, none had received any treatment before thyroid surgery. The chain recombines TRBV2 with TRBJ2-1; a weak D match, TRBD2 (7 bases). Sequencing input: blood. This TCR derives from a male donor with papillary thyroid cancer or a benign thyroid nodule (not recorded which). Some clones in this sample may be carry-over from other donors' samples. CDR3 loop: CATRGASGYNEQFF. In nucleotides, the CDR3 is TGTGCCACCCGGGGGGCTAGCGGTTACAATGAGCAGTTCTTC.